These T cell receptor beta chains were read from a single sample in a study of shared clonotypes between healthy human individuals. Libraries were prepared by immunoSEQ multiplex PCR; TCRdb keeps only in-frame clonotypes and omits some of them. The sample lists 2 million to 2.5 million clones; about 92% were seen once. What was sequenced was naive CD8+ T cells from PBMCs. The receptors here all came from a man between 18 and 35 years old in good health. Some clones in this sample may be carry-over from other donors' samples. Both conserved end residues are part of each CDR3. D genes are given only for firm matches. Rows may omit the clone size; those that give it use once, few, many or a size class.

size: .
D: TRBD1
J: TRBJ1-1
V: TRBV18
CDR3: CASSPGTASWRNTEAFF
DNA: TGTGCCAGCTCACCAGGGACAGCCTCCTGGAGGAACACTGAAGCTTTCTTT

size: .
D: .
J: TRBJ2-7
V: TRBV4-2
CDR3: CASSEQGFHEQYF
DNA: TGTGCCAGCAGTGAGCAGGGCTTCCACGAGCAGTACTTC

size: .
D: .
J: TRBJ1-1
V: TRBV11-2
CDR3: CASSLYLGANTEAFF
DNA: TGTGCCAGCAGCTTATATCTGGGAGCGAACACTGAAGCTTTCTTT

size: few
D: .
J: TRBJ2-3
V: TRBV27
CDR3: CASSSAILSTDTQYF
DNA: TGTGCCAGCAGTTCAGCGATCTTAAGCACAGATACGCAGTATTTT

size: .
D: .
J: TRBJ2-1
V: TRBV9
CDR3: CASSASELLYNEQFF
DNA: TGTGCCAGCAGCGCCTCGGAGCTTCTTTACAATGAGCAGTTCTTC

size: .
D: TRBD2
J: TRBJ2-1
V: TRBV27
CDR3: CTSGLSYNEQFF
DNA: TGTACTAGCGGGCTCTCCTACAATGAGCAGTTCTTC

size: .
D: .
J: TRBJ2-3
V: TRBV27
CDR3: CASSWLGASDTDTQYF
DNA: TGTGCCAGCAGTTGGCTAGGAGCCTCCGACACAGATACGCAGTATTTT

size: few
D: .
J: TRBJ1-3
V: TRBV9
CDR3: CASSVGWAISSGNTIYF
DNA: TGTGCCAGCAGCGTAGGGTGGGCTATAAGCTCTGGAAACACCATATATTTT

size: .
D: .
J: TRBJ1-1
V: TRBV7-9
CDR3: CASSLFWGPNTEAFF
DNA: TGTGCCAGCAGCTTATTCTGGGGACCGAACACTGAAGCTTTCTTT

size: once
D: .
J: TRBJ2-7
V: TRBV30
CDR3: CAWSVGMYEQYF
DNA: TGTGCCTGGAGTGTCGGGATGTACGAGCAGTACTTC

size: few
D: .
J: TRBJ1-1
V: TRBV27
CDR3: CASRLGLVTFF
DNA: TGTGCCAGCAGACTGGGGCTGGTAACTTTCTTT

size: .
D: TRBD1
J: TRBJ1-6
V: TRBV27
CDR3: CASSSGGAGNSPLHF
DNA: TGTGCCAGCAGTTCAGGGGGCGCGGGAAATTCACCCCTCCACTTT

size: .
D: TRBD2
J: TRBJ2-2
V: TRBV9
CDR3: CASSAGGVAGHTGELFF
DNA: TGTGCCAGCAGCGCTGGGGGGGTGGCGGGCCACACCGGGGAGCTGTTTTTT

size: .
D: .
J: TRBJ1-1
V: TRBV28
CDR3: CASSLVRGRDTEAFF
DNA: TGTGCCAGCAGTTTGGTCCGGGGAAGAGACACTGAAGCTTTCTTT

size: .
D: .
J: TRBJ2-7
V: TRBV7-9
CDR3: CASSLLLPDEQYF
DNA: TGTGCCAGCAGCTTATTATTACCGGACGAGCAGTACTTC

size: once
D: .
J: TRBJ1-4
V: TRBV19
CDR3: CASTMRWGTNEKLFF
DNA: TGTGCCAGTACCATGAGGTGGGGAACTAATGAAAAACTGTTTTTT

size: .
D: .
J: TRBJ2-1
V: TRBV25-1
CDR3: CASSEAGSGEQFF
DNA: TGTGCCAGCAGTGAAGCGGGGTCGGGTGAGCAGTTCTTC

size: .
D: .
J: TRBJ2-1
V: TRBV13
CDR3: CASSLQGEDEQFF
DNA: TGTGCCAGCAGCCTTCAGGGGGAGGATGAGCAGTTCTTC

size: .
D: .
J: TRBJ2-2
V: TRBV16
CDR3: CASSQSGTWNTGELFF
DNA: TGTGCCAGCAGCCAATCAGGGACATGGAACACCGGGGAGCTGTTTTTT

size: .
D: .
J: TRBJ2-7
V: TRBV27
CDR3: CASSLSPGRVYEQYF
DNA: TGTGCCAGCAGTCTCTCACCGGGACGGGTCTACGAGCAGTACTTC

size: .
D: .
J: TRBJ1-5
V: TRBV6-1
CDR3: CASSGRYNQPQHF
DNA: TGTGCCAGCAGTGGTCGGTACAATCAGCCCCAGCATTTT

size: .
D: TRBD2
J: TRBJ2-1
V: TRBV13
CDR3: CASSSGLAGAYNEQFF
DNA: TGTGCCAGCAGCTCGGGACTAGCGGGAGCCTACAATGAGCAGTTCTTC

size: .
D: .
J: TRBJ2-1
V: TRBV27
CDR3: CASTRTGSYNEQFF
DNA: TGTGCCAGCACAAGGACGGGCTCCTACAATGAGCAGTTCTTC

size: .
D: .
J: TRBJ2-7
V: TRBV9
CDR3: CASSVSGVPLGYEQYF
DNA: TGTGCCAGCAGCGTATCTGGGGTACCATTAGGGTACGAGCAGTACTTC

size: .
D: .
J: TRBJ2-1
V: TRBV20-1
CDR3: CSVGWGEQFF
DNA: TGCAGTGTTGGGTGGGGGGAGCAGTTCTTC

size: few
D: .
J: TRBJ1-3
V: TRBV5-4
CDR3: CASGENGNTIYF
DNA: TGTGCCAGCGGGGAAAATGGAAACACCATATATTTT

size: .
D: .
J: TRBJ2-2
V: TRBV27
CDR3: CASSSFANTGELFF
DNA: TGTGCCAGCAGTTCGTTCGCGAACACCGGGGAGCTGTTTTTT

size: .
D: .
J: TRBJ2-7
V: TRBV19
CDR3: CASLGERQYF
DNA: TGTGCCAGTTTAGGGGAAAGGCAGTACTTC

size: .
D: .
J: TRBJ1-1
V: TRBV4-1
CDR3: CASSHPPIGTEAFF
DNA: TGCGCCAGCAGCCACCCCCCGATCGGCACTGAAGCTTTCTTT

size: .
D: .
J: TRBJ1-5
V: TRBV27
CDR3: CASSFFIGQPQHF
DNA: TGTGCCAGCAGTTTCTTTATCGGTCAGCCCCAGCATTTT

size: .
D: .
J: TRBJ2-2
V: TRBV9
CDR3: CASSVDTGELFF
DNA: TGTGCCAGCAGCGTCGACACCGGGGAGCTGTTTTTT

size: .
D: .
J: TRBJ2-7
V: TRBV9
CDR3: CASSVGSGQLYEQYF
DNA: TGTGCCAGCAGCGTAGGATCGGGACAACTCTACGAGCAGTACTTC

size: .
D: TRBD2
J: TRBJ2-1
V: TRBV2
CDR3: CASSSGTSGLSYNEQFF
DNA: TGTGCCAGCAGTTCCGGGACTAGCGGACTCTCCTACAATGAGCAGTTCTTC

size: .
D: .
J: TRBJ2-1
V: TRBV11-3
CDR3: CASSHGGDWEQFF
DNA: TGTGCCAGCAGCCATGGCGGAGACTGGGAGCAGTTCTTC

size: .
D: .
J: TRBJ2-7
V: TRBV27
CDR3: CASTPGGSSSKQYF
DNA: TGTGCCAGCACCCCCGGGGGTTCCAGCAGTAAGCAGTACTTC

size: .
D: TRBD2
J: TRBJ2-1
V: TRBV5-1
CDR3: CASSLGRLAGDGYSYNEQFF
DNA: TGCGCCAGCAGCTTGGGGAGACTAGCGGGAGATGGGTATTCCTACAATGAGCAGTTCTTC

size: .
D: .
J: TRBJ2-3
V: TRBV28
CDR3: CASSRDGFTDTQYF
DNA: TGTGCCAGCAGCCGGGACGGGTTCACAGATACGCAGTATTTT

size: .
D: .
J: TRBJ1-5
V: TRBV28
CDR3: CASSWSVPQGVNQPQHF
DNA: TGTGCCAGCAGTTGGTCCGTTCCCCAGGGCGTCAATCAGCCCCAGCATTTT

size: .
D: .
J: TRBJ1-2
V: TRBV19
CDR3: CASSSGGGYTF
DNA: TGTGCCAGTAGTAGTGGTGGTGGCTACACCTTC

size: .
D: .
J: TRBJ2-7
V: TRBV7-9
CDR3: CASSPGTGSYEQYF
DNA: TGTGCCAGCAGTCCCGGGACCGGCTCCTACGAGCAGTACTTC

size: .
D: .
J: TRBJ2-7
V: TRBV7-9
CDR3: CASSLEPRQGGRRGEQYF
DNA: TGTGCCAGCAGCTTAGAACCGAGACAGGGAGGTCGGAGGGGCGAGCAGTACTTC

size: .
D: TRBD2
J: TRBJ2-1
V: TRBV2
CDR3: CASSGVTSGPARYNEQFF
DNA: TGTGCCAGCAGTGGGGTAACTAGCGGGCCGGCGCGCTACAATGAGCAGTTCTTC

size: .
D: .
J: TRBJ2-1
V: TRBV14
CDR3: CASRLAGANEQFF
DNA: TGTGCCAGCAGACTAGCAGGGGCTAATGAGCAGTTCTTC

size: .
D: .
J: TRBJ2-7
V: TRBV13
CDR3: CASSLGTASYEQYF
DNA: TGTGCCAGCAGCTTAGGTACGGCCTCCTACGAGCAGTACTTC

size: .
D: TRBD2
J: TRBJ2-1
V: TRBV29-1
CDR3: CSVGGTSGRAGEQFF
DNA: TGCAGCGTTGGGGGGACTAGCGGGAGAGCGGGTGAGCAGTTCTTC

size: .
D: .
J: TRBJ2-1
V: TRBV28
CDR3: CASSLAGTQTDNEQFF
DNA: TGTGCCAGCAGTTTGGCCGGGACCCAGACAGACAATGAGCAGTTCTTC

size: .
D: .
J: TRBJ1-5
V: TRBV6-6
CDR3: CASSYTGQFQHF
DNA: TGTGCCAGCAGTTACACAGGACAGTTTCAGCATTTT

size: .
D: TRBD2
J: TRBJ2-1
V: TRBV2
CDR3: CASRGTSGFNEQFF
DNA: TGTGCCAGCAGGGGGACTAGCGGGTTCAATGAGCAGTTCTTC

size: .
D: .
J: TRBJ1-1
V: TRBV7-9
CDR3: CASSLLVGAGTEAFF
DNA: TGTGCCAGCAGCTTACTTGTAGGGGCAGGCACTGAAGCTTTCTTT

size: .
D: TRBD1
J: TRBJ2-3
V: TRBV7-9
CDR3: CASSLAPPGGVVGNTQYF
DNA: TGTGCCAGCAGCTTAGCCCCGCCAGGGGGAGTGGTGGGAAATACGCAGTATTTT

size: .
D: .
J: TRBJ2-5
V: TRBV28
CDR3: CASTPWRGPFGTQYF
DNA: TGTGCCAGCACCCCTTGGCGGGGGCCCTTCGGGACCCAGTACTTC

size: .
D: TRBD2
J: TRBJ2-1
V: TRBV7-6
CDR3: CASSSYHSTSGRANEQFF
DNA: TGTGCCAGCAGCTCATACCATTCGACTAGCGGGAGGGCCAATGAGCAGTTCTTC

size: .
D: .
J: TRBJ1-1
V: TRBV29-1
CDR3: CSVVSGEAFF
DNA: TGCAGCGTTGTTTCCGGGGAAGCTTTCTTT

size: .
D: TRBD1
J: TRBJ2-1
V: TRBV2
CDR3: CASRHGTGGGSSYNEQFF
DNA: TGTGCCAGCAGACACGGGACAGGGGGCGGGAGCTCCTACAATGAGCAGTTCTTC

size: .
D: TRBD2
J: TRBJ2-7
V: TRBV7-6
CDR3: CASSLEQGGRASYEQYF
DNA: TGTGCCAGCAGCTTAGAGCAGGGTGGGAGGGCTTCCTACGAGCAGTACTTC

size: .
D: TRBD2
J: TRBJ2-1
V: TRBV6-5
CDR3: CASSQGLAHGEQFF
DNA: TGTGCCAGCAGCCAGGGACTAGCACATGGTGAGCAGTTCTTC

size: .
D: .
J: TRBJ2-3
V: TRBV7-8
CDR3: CASSPTRGGRADTQYF
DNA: TGTGCCAGCAGCCCCACCCGCGGAGGCCGCGCAGATACGCAGTATTTT

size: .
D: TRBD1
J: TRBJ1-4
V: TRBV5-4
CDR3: CASSYTGGPPEKLFF
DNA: TGTGCCAGCAGCTATACAGGGGGCCCTCCTGAAAAACTGTTTTTT

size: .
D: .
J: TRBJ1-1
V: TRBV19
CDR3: CASRGENTEAFF
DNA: TGTGCCAGTAGAGGGGAGAACACTGAAGCTTTCTTT